Each of the 27 T cell receptor beta chains below was sequenced from the same sample in a study of vaccination and CD4 T cells after COVID-19. Treatment specified: roughly ten-day PBMC culture with coronavirus spike peptide pools or control peptides (ViraFEST assay). Samples of CD4+ T cells were obtained from the unexposed donor before the COVID-19 pandemic (2011-2018). Oncomine TCR Beta short-read sequencing was applied to DNA from cultured CD4+ T cells. TCRdb re-derived calls from the PCR reads in MiXCR, one entry per CDR3 protein. The sample gives roughly 4,200 distinct CDR3 sequences, about 35% of which show up once; 20% to 25% is in the top ten. Their antigens are not known. The sequenced sample consisted of CD4+ T cells from blood, cultured in vitro. The receptors here all came from a human donor in good health.

This clonotype was detected a few times. The genes are TRBV10-3 and TRBJ2-7; 12 bases match TRBD2. CDR1 ENHRY and CDR2 SYGVKD come from the germline V gene. This CDR3 has 14 residues. Losses at the gene ends were 7 bases for V and 2 bases for J; bases not matched to a gene: 3. Written as DNA, the CDR3 is TGTGCCATCACCAGGACTAGCGGGACCTACGAGCAGTACTTC. It codes for CAITRTSGTYEQYF.

This clonotype was seen only a few times. The chain uses TRBV27 and TRBJ2-3; 7 bases line up with TRBD2. Trimming at V came to 5 bases and at J to 1 base, leaving 9 bases not matched to a gene. Germline V gives CDR1 MNHEY, CDR2 SMNVEV (reference sequence). This CDR3 spans 16 amino acids. As DNA, the CDR3 is TGTGCCAGCAGTACTTTACGGGGGGTGGGCACAGATACGCAGTATTTT. Encoded protein: CASSTLRGVGTDTQYF.

The rearrangement links TRBV20-1 to TRBJ1-5; no clear D gene. The CDR3 has 13 residues. CDR1 DFQATT and CDR2 SNEGSKA come from the germline V gene (reference sequence). Trimming cost V 1 base and J 7 bases, with 11 bases left between them. CDR3 protein: CSARAEGWQPQHF. CDR3 sequence (DNA): TGCAGTGCTAGAGCAGAGGGATGGCAGCCCCAGCATTTT.

This clonotype occurred a few times. V and J are TRBV18 and TRBJ1-5; possibly TRBD1 for D (5 bases). Germline CDR1 reads KGHSH; CDR2 reads LQKENI. V was cut by 6 bases and J by 2 bases, with 11 bases left in between. This CDR3 spans 14 amino acids. CDR3 sequence reads: CASSPRRGNQPQHF. CDR3 DNA sequence: TGTGCCAGCTCCCCTCGCAGGGGCAATCAGCCCCAGCATTTT. The full variable domain, with the rest looked up from reference TRBV18 and TRBJ1-5, is NAGVMQNPRHLVRRRGQEARLRCSPMKGHSHVYWYRQLPEEGLKFMVYLQKENIIDESGMPKERFSAEFPKEGPSILRIQQVVRGDSAAYFCASSPRRGNQPQHFGDGTRLSIL.

The genes are TRBV27 and TRBJ1-2; the match to TRBD1 covers 7 bases. This CDR3 is 14 amino acids long. Germline V gene lookup returns CDR1 MNHEY and CDR2 SMNVEV (reference sequence). The junction had 8 bases not matched to a gene; V was cut back by 5 bases and J by 5 bases. CDR3 protein: CASSTRQGEYGYTF. DNA for the CDR3: TGTGCCAGCAGTACCCGACAGGGAGAGTATGGCTACACCTTC.

This clonotype came up a few times. V gene TRBV19 combines with J gene TRBJ1-5; D call uncertain. Trimming shortened V by 6 bases and J by 7 bases, and 16 bases separated the two germline ends. CDR1 LNHDA and CDR2 SQIVND come from the germline V gene (reference sequence). CDR3 length: 14 amino acids. The CDR3 region is CASRLPQAGQPQHF. CDR3 DNA sequence: TGTGCCAGTAGACTTCCCCAGGCTGGACAGCCCCAGCATTTT. Drawing the rest from reference TRBV19 and TRBJ1-5, the complete variable domain is DGGITQSPKYLFRKEGQNVTLSCEQNLNHDAMYWYRQDPGQGLRLIYYSQIVNDFQKGDIAEGYSVSREKKESFPLTVTSAQKNPTAFYLCASRLPQAGQPQHFGDGTRLSIL.

The V and J genes are TRBV19 and TRBJ2-3, with 11 nucleotides matching TRBD2. CDR1 and CDR2 from the germline V gene are LNHDA and SQIVND (reference sequence). V shed 5 bases, J shed 8 bases, and the junction held 9 bases outside the gene matches. The CDR3 runs 15 residues. The CDR3 here is CASSPGLAGTSTQYF. CDR3 sequence (DNA): TGTGCCAGTAGTCCCGGACTAGCGGGTACCAGTACGCAGTATTTT.

This clonotype was found once. The germline gene is not matched at one end of the junction; a read error may be the cause. The chain joins TRBV20-1 to TRBJ1-1, with a tentative D call TRBD1 (6 bases). The CDR3 spans 14 residues. Germline V gives CDR1 DFQATT, CDR2 SNEGSKA (reference sequence). CDR3 DNA sequence: TGCAGTGCTAGAATCCAGGGGAAGAACACTGAAGCTCTCTTT. Translated: CSARIQGKNTEALF.

V and J are TRBV2 and TRBJ1-3; 7 bases agree with TRBD1. There are 13 residues in the CDR3. Per the germline V gene, CDR1 is SNHLY and CDR2 is FYNNEI. J was trimmed by 2 bases and V by 8 bases; bases with no gene match: 3. The CDR3 is CASDDRAGNTIYF. The DNA of the CDR3 is TGTGCCAGCGATGACAGGGCTGGAAACACCATATATTTT.

V usage is TRBV7-2 and J usage is TRBJ1-5; the match to TRBD1 covers 8 bases. This CDR3 comprises 16 residues. The germline CDR1 and CDR2 sequences are SGHTA and FQGNSA. With V trimmed by 2 bases and J by 3 bases, 6 bases remained unmatched. The CDR3 is CASSLRDRSFNQPQHF. The CDR3, as DNA: TGTGCCAGCAGCTTACGGGACAGGAGTTTCAATCAGCCCCAGCATTTT.

This chain connects TRBV30 to TRBJ2-5; no definite D call. This CDR3 has 17 amino acids. Germline values: CDR1 GTSNPN, CDR2 SVGIG (reference sequence). V was trimmed by 4 bases and J by 0 bases, leaving 21 bases between them. The CDR3 DNA is TGTGCCTGGAATGGGCCAACATTTACTACGTACCAAGAGACCCAGTACTTC. It translates to CAWNGPTFTTYQETQYF.

This clonotype was recorded a few times. The gene calls are TRBV2 and TRBJ1-5, with TRBD1 matching over 11 bases. V shed 7 bases and J 7 bases; nucleotides not matched to a gene: 15. CDR1 and CDR2 from the germline V gene are SNHLY and FYNNEI. The CDR3 has 17 residues. The CDR3 nucleotides are TGTGCCAGCACGGGGTTTAGGGACAGGGGGTCGGGACAGCCCCAGCATTTT. It is translated as CASTGFRDRGSGQPQHF. Filled out from reference TRBV2 and TRBJ1-5, the complete variable domain reads EPEVTQTPSHQVTQMGQEVILRCVPISNHLYFYWYRQILGQKVEFLVSFYNNEISEKSEIFDDQFSVERPDGSNFTLKIRSTKLEDSAMYFCASTGFRDRGSGQPQHFGDGTRLSIL.

V is TRBV6-4 and J is TRBJ2-3, with TRBD2 matching 15 bases. Germline V gives CDR1 MRHNA, CDR2 SNTAGT. The CDR3 runs 18 residues. Unmatched junction bases numbered 2, after V lost 0 bases and J lost 1 base. The CDR3: CASSDSGLAGGGTDTQYF. The CDR3 DNA reads TGTGCCAGCAGTGACTCAGGACTAGCGGGGGGGGGCACAGATACGCAGTATTTT.

This clonotype appeared a few times. The chain is built from TRBV20-1 and TRBJ2-4; D is uncertain. V was shortened by 1 base and J by 1 base, with 8 bases between the two germline ends. The CDR3 consists of 14 residues. CDR1 DFQATT and CDR2 SNEGSKA come from the germline V gene (reference sequence). CDR3 nucleotide sequence: TGCAGTGCTAGAGTGGTAGGGGCCAAAAACATTCAGTACTTC. Translation gives CSARVVGAKNIQYF.

This clonotype was observed a handful of times. This chain uses TRBV25-1 with TRBJ2-1, with D maybe TRBD2 (5 bases). The germline V and J ends were trimmed by 1 base and 11 bases, with 15 bases remaining between them. Germline V gives CDR1 MGHDK, CDR2 SYGVNS. This CDR3 region has 14 residues. CDR3 bases: TGTGCCAGCAGTGAATGGGAGCGTTGGGCCCAGCAGTTCTTC. Amino acid sequence: CASSEWERWAQQFF. The variable domain in full, completed from reference TRBV25-1 and TRBJ2-1, reads EADIYQTPRYLVIGTGKKITLECSQTMGHDKMYWYQQDPGMELHLIHYSYGVNSTEKGDLSSESTVSRIRTEHFPLTLESARPSHTSQYLCASSEWERWAQQFFGPGTRLTVL.

The chain couples TRBV7-9 to TRBJ2-2, with D unclear. Germline CDR1 is SEHNR and CDR2 is FQNEAQ (reference sequence). V gave up 5 bases and J gave up 5 bases, with 12 bases separating them. The CDR3 loop spans 14 amino acids. This chain's CDR3 is CASSPDGGTGELFF. CDR3 DNA: TGTGCCAGCAGCCCGGACGGTGGTACCGGGGAGCTGTTTTTT.

The CDR3 DNA reads TGTGCCAGCAGAAGGGAGGGGAACACTGAAGCTTTCTTT. It encodes CASRREGNTEAFF. The V call is TRBV5-4, the J call TRBJ1-1; the D is unclear. The CDR3 is 13 amino acids. CDR1 SGHNT and CDR2 YYREEE come from the germline V gene (reference sequence). Trimming left V 5 bases short and J 1 base short, with 9 bases between.

The chain links TRBV12-3 or TRBV12-4 to TRBJ1-5, with 9 bases aligning to TRBD1. The CDR3 contains 17 residues. The junction had 9 bases not matched to a gene; V was cut back by 4 bases and J by 2 bases. The CDR3 sequence is CASSSGTGIGRNQPQHF. CDR3 bases: TGTGCCAGCAGTTCCGGGACAGGGATTGGGCGCAATCAGCCCCAGCATTTT.

In its sample, this clonotype was seen a few times. This rearrangement joins TRBV7-9 to TRBJ2-4; D assignment may be TRBD1 or TRBD2 (5 bases each). V was trimmed by 7 bases and J by 2 bases, leaving 12 bases between them. The CDR3 is made up of 14 amino acids. The V gene's germline CDR1 is SEHNR and CDR2 FQNEAQ (reference sequence). The DNA for the CDR3 is TGTGCCAGCACCCGAGAGGGGCCCAAAAACATTCAGTACTTC. This encodes CASTREGPKNIQYF.

The chain links TRBV6-2 or TRBV6-3 to TRBJ2-3; perhaps D is TRBD1 or TRBD2 (5 bases each). The V and J ends lost 8 bases and 5 bases respectively, with 17 bases between them. This CDR3 contains 14 residues. CDR1 and CDR2 (germline): MNHEY, SVGEGT. In DNA form, the CDR3 reads TGTGCCAGCCGCAACTGGGACCGTAAAGATACGCAGTATTTT. Amino acids: CASRNWDRKDTQYF.

The chain uses TRBV7-8 and TRBJ1-5; 7 bases match TRBD1. Per germline, CDR1 SGHVS and CDR2 FQNEAQ. The CDR3 is 14 residues long. The ends lost 6 bases at V and 0 bases at J; junction bases unmatched: 2. CDR3 protein: CASSQGGSNQPQHF. CDR3 coding DNA: TGTGCCAGCAGTCAGGGGGGTAGCAATCAGCCCCAGCATTTT.

Concerning this clonotype: A much more abundant neighbour one base away suggests this may be a read error. The chain combines TRBV7-3 with TRBJ2-3; D gene uncertain. V lost 5 bases, J lost 6 bases, and 9 bases lay in between. Per germline, CDR1 SGHTA and CDR2 FQGTGA. This CDR3 is 12 amino acids long. For the CDR3, the DNA is TGTGCCAGCAGCAGCTACGGGGATACGCAGTATTTT. It codes for CASSSYGDTQYF. The full variable domain, in which reference TRBV7-3 and TRBJ2-3 provide the parts outside the CDR3, is GAGVSQTPSNKVTEKGKYVELRCDPISGHTALYWYRQSLGQGPEFLIYFQGTGAADDSGLPNDRFFAVRPEGSVSTLKIQRTERGDSAVYLCASSSYGDTQYFGPGTRLTVL.

This clonotype appeared a single time. The rearrangement uses TRBV5-8 and TRBJ2-2; TRBD1 aligns across 9 bases. This CDR3 contains 15 residues. Trimming cost V 4 bases and J 6 bases; bases outside gene matches: 7. The germline CDR1 and CDR2 sequences are SGHTS and YDEGEE. CDR3 region: CASSPWTGEAGELFF. The CDR3, as DNA: TGTGCCAGCAGCCCCTGGACAGGGGAGGCCGGGGAGCTGTTTTTT.

This chain connects TRBV19 to TRBJ1-1; no reliable D call. The CDR3 runs to 14 residues. Germline V CDR1 and CDR2: LNHDA, SQIVND (reference sequence). V lost 7 bases to trimming and J lost 5 bases, with 17 bases between them. CDR3 nucleotides: TGTGCCAGTACTCCTACCCCGGGGTGGACTGAAGCTTTCTTT. Protein sequence: CASTPTPGWTEAFF.

The rearrangement uses TRBV29-1 and TRBJ1-2; maybe TRBD1 (5 bases). Germline V CDR1 and CDR2: SQVTM, ANQGSEA. The CDR3 loop spans 13 amino acids. Trimming stripped 6 bases from V and 13 bases from J, with 24 bases between. The CDR3 sequence is CSVRPMGGRSCTF. The CDR3 DNA follows: TGCAGCGTCCGCCCTATGGGGGGTCGGAGCTGCACCTTC.

V usage is TRBV2 and J usage is TRBJ1-4; D not resolved. V was clipped by 2 bases and J by 8 bases, with 12 bases between them. The CDR3 length is 14 residues. Per the germline V gene, CDR1 is SNHLY and CDR2 is FYNNEI. The chain's CDR3 is CASSEWSDGEKLFF. CDR3 DNA: TGTGCCAGCAGTGAATGGTCGGATGGGGAAAAACTGTTTTTT. Filled out from reference TRBV2 and TRBJ1-4, the complete variable domain reads EPEVTQTPSHQVTQMGQEVILRCVPISNHLYFYWYRQILGQKVEFLVSFYNNEISEKSEIFDDQFSVERPDGSNFTLKIRSTKLEDSAMYFCASSEWSDGEKLFFGSGTQLSVL.

The chain joins TRBV5-6 to TRBJ2-3; weak D call: TRBD1 (6 bases). CDR1 and CDR2 (germline): SGHDT, YYEEEE. This CDR3 has 14 amino acids. V was trimmed by 2 bases and J by 6 bases, leaving 13 bases between them. CDR3 residues: CASSFPTQGDTQYF. Written as DNA, the CDR3 is TGTGCCAGCAGCTTTCCGACCCAGGGGGATACGCAGTATTTT.